What follows are 8 T cell receptor beta chains derived from one specimen sequenced in a study of spatial heterogeneity in lung cancer. Time point meaning: sample taken at primary tumor resection. No cell sorting; template was whole RNA from tumor, lung tissue or PBMC. TCRdb itself ran the 5' RACE reads through MiXCR, one entry per CDR3 protein. This sample has approximately 25,000 distinct CDR3 sequences; approximately 7% occur once, and the top ten carry 14%. Here the sequenced sample was PBMCs, taken at surgery. The receptors here all came from a male donor with early-stage non-small cell lung cancer.

This clonotype was recorded many times. The chain is built from TRBV12-3 or TRBV12-4 and TRBJ1-5; the D is unclear. The CDR3 sequence is 16 residues long. Trimming cost V 4 bases and J 4 bases, with 17 bases left between them. Here the CDR3 reads CASSSSGKPRNQPQHF. The CDR3 DNA follows: TGTGCCAGCAGTTCTAGCGGCAAGCCGAGGAATCAGCCCCAGCATTTT.

This clonotype was observed many times. The V and J genes are TRBV12-3 or TRBV12-4 and TRBJ2-5; the D gene is possibly TRBD2 (5 bases). The V gene lost 5 bases and the J gene lost 2 bases, with 12 bases spanning the gap. This CDR3 region has 14 residues. This CDR3 is CASSPGLLQETQYF. As DNA, the CDR3 is TGTGCCAGCAGTCCTGGACTGCTACAAGAGACCCAGTACTTC.

The table lists this clonotype with many counts. The CDR3 region has the DNA TGCAGTGCTGCGAGGCTAGAGACGTTCTCCTACGAGCAGTACTTC. Protein sequence: CSAARLETFSYEQYF. The rearrangement joins TRBV20-1 to TRBJ2-7; D remains ambiguous. The CDR3 is 15 residues long. Germline CDR1 is DFQATT and CDR2 is SNEGSKA (reference sequence). V lost 5 bases, J lost 0 bases, and 17 bases lay in between.

This clonotype was seen a handful of times. The chain combines TRBV5-6 with TRBJ2-1; 9 bases are shared with TRBD1. This CDR3 has 15 amino acids. The ends lost 4 bases at V and 4 bases at J; junction bases unmatched: 6. Germline lookup yields CDR1 SGHDT and CDR2 YYEEEE. The CDR3 DNA reads TGTGCCAGCAGCCCCGGGACAGGGTCTTACAATGAGCAGTTCTTC. This codes for CASSPGTGSYNEQFF.

This clonotype came up many times. The gene calls are TRBV12-3 or TRBV12-4 and TRBJ2-2, with D possibly matching TRBD2 (6 bases). The ends were cut back, 8 bases at V and 0 bases at J, with 16 bases in the middle. This CDR3 is built from 16 residues. The CDR3 DNA is TGTGCCAGCTTGAGGCGGGCGGGGTCGAACACCGGGGAGCTGTTTTTT. Translation gives CASLRRAGSNTGELFF.

This clonotype showed up just a few times. The chain has TRBV6-2 or TRBV6-3 and TRBJ2-2; 12 bases map to TRBD2. CDR1 MNHEY and CDR2 SVGEGT come from the germline V gene. This CDR3 spans 20 amino acids. The V and J ends lost 5 bases and 1 base, in that order; junction bases with no gene match: 14. DNA of the CDR3: TGTGCCAGCAGTCTCCCTCAGGGACTAGCGGGTGCACTGAACACCGGGGAGCTGTTTTTT. Translated, it gives CASSLPQGLAGALNTGELFF.

The table lists this clonotype with many counts. The chain is built from TRBV29-1 and TRBJ2-3; D unclear. V gave up 2 bases and J gave up 6 bases, with 12 bases separating them. The germline V gene has CDR1 SQVTM and CDR2 ANQGSEA. The CDR3 runs 13 residues. The CDR3 nucleotides are TGCAGCGTTGAACCGAACATGAGGGATACGCAGTATTTT. It translates to CSVEPNMRDTQYF.

This clonotype was picked up many times. The V call is TRBV20-1, the J call TRBJ1-1, with D maybe TRBD1 (5 bases). Per the germline V gene, CDR1 is DFQATT and CDR2 is SNEGSKA (reference sequence). The V end was cut by 1 base, the J end by 2 bases, with 11 bases between. CDR3 length: 14 residues. CDR3 amino acids: CSARGRGVNTEAFF. The CDR3 DNA reads as TGCAGTGCTAGAGGGCGAGGGGTCAACACTGAAGCTTTCTTT.